Listed here are 23 T cell receptor beta chains from one sample, sequenced in a study of blood T cell repertoires in COVID-19. The table came from immunoSEQ multiplex PCR; TCRdb's copy has only in-frame clones and leaves some out. Counted here are a few hundred thousand clones, around 90% occurring once; the ten biggest clones make up 0.9% to 1%. Sequenced sample: peripheral blood. Receptors were obtained from a woman between 40 and 50 years old who had recovered from COVID-19.

The chain recombines TRBV3-1 (or the pseudogene TRBV3-2) with TRBJ2-5; 9 nucleotides match TRBD2. Unmatched junction bases numbered 5, after V lost 1 base and J lost 2 bases. Germline V CDR1 and CDR2: LGHDT, YNNKEL (reference sequence). The length of the CDR3 is 16 residues. The CDR3 DNA is TGTGCCAGCAGCCAAGGACTAGCGGAGACACAAGAGACCCAGTACTTC. This translates into CASSQGLAETQETQYF.

The rearrangement joins TRBV6-4 to TRBJ2-7; 7 bases fit TRBD2. V was pared by 2 bases and J by 6 bases, with 13 bases of the junction left unmatched. The CDR3 is 16 residues long. CDR1 and CDR2 (germline): MRHNA, SNTAGT. CDR3 region: CASSDPRAGDYPEQYF. The CDR3 DNA follows: TGTGCCAGCAGTGACCCACGGGCGGGAGATTACCCCGAGCAGTACTTC.

The gene calls are TRBV3-1 (or the pseudogene TRBV3-2) and TRBJ2-6; 7 bases are a match to TRBD1. Germline CDR1 is LGHDT and CDR2 is YNNKEL (reference sequence). V trimming: 3 bases; J trimming: 3 bases; junction bases outside the gene matches: 11. The CDR3 covers 18 residues. The CDR3 region has the DNA TGTGCCAGCAGCCAGACAGGGAGTATTCAACGTGGGGCCAACGTCCTGACTTTC. As protein: CASSQTGSIQRGANVLTF.

The chain uses TRBV2 and TRBJ1-1, with D perhaps TRBD1 (6 bases). Germline V gene sequence: CDR1 SNHLY, CDR2 FYNNEI. The CDR3 is 15 residues long. V lost 3 bases, J lost 0 bases, and 11 bases lay in between. The CDR3 nucleotides read TGTGCCAGCAGTGACGACCAGGGGATGAACACTGAAGCTTTCTTT. It is translated as CASSDDQGMNTEAFF.

In DNA, the CDR3 is TGTGCCTGGAGTCAGGGTGGGCCTGAAGCTTTCTTT. This encodes CAWSQGGPEAFF. This chain uses TRBV30 with TRBJ1-1; D might be TRBD1 (5 bases). The CDR3 runs to 12 residues. Germline CDR1 and CDR2: GTSNPN and SVGIG (reference sequence). Trimming removed 2 bases at V and 6 bases at J, with 10 bases between.

The chain has TRBV6-5 and TRBJ2-5; no clear D. This CDR3 spans 15 amino acids. Germline lookup yields CDR1 MNHEY and CDR2 SVGAGI. Trimming pared 6 bases from V and 1 base from J, leaving 15 bases between. CDR3 sequence (DNA): TGTGCCAGCAGCCCCGACGGAGCCTCCCAAGAGACCCAGTACTTC. This translates into CASSPDGASQETQYF.

The V gene is TRBV11-3, the J gene TRBJ2-1; 11 nucleotides match TRBD2. There are 14 residues in the CDR3. With 5 bases clipped from V and 10 bases from J, the junction kept 7 bases outside the gene matches. Germline CDR1 SGHNT, CDR2 YENEEA. In nucleotides, the CDR3 is TGTGCCAGCAGCCCCCGACTAGCGGGAATAGAGCAGTTCTTC. Translated, it gives CASSPRLAGIEQFF.

The chain employs TRBV3-1 (or the pseudogene TRBV3-2) and TRBJ1-1, with a tentative D call TRBD1 (6 bases). Germline CDR1 LGHDT, CDR2 YNNKEL (reference sequence). V was cut by 4 bases and J by 4 bases, with 13 bases left in between. The CDR3 is 14 amino acids. The CDR3 nucleotides are TGTGCCAGCAGCCGGGGAGGGGGGGGCACTGAAGCTTTCTTT. It encodes CASSRGGGGTEAFF.

The sample holds one count of this clone. J is TRBJ1-5 and V is TRBV27; TRBD1 aligns across 9 bases. With 5 bases clipped from V and 5 bases from J, the junction kept 7 bases outside the gene matches. Germline-derived CDR1 and CDR2 are MNHEY and SMNVEV (reference sequence). The CDR3 sequence is 15 residues long. As DNA, the CDR3 is TGTGCCAGCAGTCCCGGGGGGACAGGGCATCAGCCCCAGCATTTT. Translation gives CASSPGGTGHQPQHF.

This sequence joins TRBV14 and TRBJ2-7; 12 bases are a match to TRBD2. V was pared by 3 bases and J by 3 bases, with 3 bases of the junction left unmatched. This CDR3 has 15 residues. The V gene's germline CDR1 is SGHDN and CDR2 FVKESK. CDR3 nucleotides: TGTGCCAGCAGCCACCGACTAGCGGGAGTCTACGAGCAGTACTTC. Translated: CASSHRLAGVYEQYF. Full variable domain (missing parts from reference TRBV14 and TRBJ2-7): EAGVTQFPSHSVIEKGQTVTLRCDPISGHDNLYWYRRVMGKEIKFLLHFVKESKQDESGMPNNRFLAERTGGTYSTLKVQPAELEDSGVYFCASSHRLAGVYEQYFGPGTRLTVT.

The J gene is TRBJ2-7, the V gene TRBV5-1, with TRBD2 matching 7 bases. From germline, CDR1 is SGHRS and CDR2 YFSETQ. This CDR3 is built from 14 residues. Unmatched junction bases numbered 9, after V lost 3 bases and J lost 6 bases. The CDR3 spells CASSSQGREGEQYF. The CDR3 DNA reads TGCGCCAGCAGCTCTCAAGGGAGGGAGGGCGAGCAGTACTTC.

This chain joins TRBV4-1 and TRBJ2-5, with 9 bases aligning to TRBD2. Germline loops: CDR1 MGHRA, CDR2 YSYEKL. J was trimmed by 5 bases and V by 2 bases; bases with no gene match: 6. The CDR3 runs to 15 residues. CDR3 DNA sequence: TGCGCCAGCAGCCAAAATGAAGCGGGAGGTGAGACCCAGTACTTC. Translated: CASSQNEAGGETQYF.

CDR3 amino acids: CAWDRTGGLQPQHF. DNA of the CDR3: TGTGCCTGGGACCGGACAGGGGGGCTGCAGCCCCAGCATTTT. The chain couples TRBV30 to TRBJ1-5, with 10 bases identical to TRBD1. The CDR3 spans 14 residues. Germline lookup yields CDR1 GTSNPN and CDR2 SVGIG (reference sequence). Trimming removed 5 bases from V and 7 bases from J; junction bases left unmatched: 8.

The chain employs TRBV2 and TRBJ2-5; 9 nucleotides match TRBD1. The CDR3 spans 15 residues. Germline lookup yields CDR1 SNHLY and CDR2 FYNNEI. Germline trimming cut 6 bases from V and 4 bases from J; bases unmatched to any gene: 9. The CDR3 DNA reads as TGTGCCAGCAGCGCTGGGACAGGGAAGGGAGAGACCCAGTACTTC. Protein sequence: CASSAGTGKGETQYF.

The rearrangement joins TRBV19 to TRBJ2-1; 7 positions match TRBD2. V gave up 1 base and J gave up 4 bases; unmatched junction bases: 4. This CDR3 region has 15 residues. From germline, CDR1 is LNHDA and CDR2 SQIVND (reference sequence). CDR3: CASSIVLAAYNEQFF. The CDR3 DNA reads TGTGCCAGTAGTATAGTTCTAGCGGCGTACAATGAGCAGTTCTTC.

This chain joins TRBV9 and TRBJ2-1; 10 bases fit TRBD2. Germline lookup yields CDR1 SGDLS and CDR2 YYNGEE. V shed 1 base, J shed 4 bases, and the junction held 5 bases outside the gene matches. The CDR3 spans 16 residues. The CDR3 sequence: CASSVSAAGGYNEQFF. DNA of the CDR3: TGTGCCAGCAGCGTATCCGCAGCGGGAGGGTACAATGAGCAGTTCTTC.

V gene TRBV28 combines with J gene TRBJ2-7; a possible D gene is TRBD2 (6 bases). The germline V gene encodes CDR1 MDHEN and CDR2 SYDVKM. Deletions cut 6 bases from V and 2 bases from J, with 8 bases between. This CDR3 has 12 amino acids. CDR3 loop: CASSVAAYEQYF. The CDR3 nucleotides are TGTGCCAGCAGCGTAGCGGCCTACGAGCAGTACTTC.

This chain joins TRBV2 and TRBJ2-1, with 9 positions matching TRBD1. Germline V gene sequence: CDR1 SNHLY, CDR2 FYNNEI. V shed 5 bases, J shed 14 bases, and the junction held 16 bases outside the gene matches. The CDR3 length is 15 residues. CDR3 residues: CASSPGTGTSGVEFF. The DNA for the CDR3 is TGTGCCAGCAGTCCCGGGACAGGGACCTCCGGGGTTGAGTTCTTC.

This chain connects TRBV5-1 to TRBJ2-3; TRBD2 matches 9 bases. Germline V gives CDR1 SGHRS, CDR2 YFSETQ. This CDR3 has 16 amino acids. V lost 0 bases, J lost 1 base, and 3 bases stayed unmatched. In DNA, the CDR3 is TGCGCCAGCAGCTTGGTCGGCGGGAGGGGCACAGATACGCAGTATTTT. The encoded protein is CASSLVGGRGTDTQYF.

The gene calls are TRBV9 and TRBJ2-5; D not resolved. CDR1 and CDR2 from the germline V gene are SGDLS and YYNGEE. This CDR3 contains 14 residues. V was shortened by 2 bases and J by 4 bases, with 12 bases between the two germline ends. Here the CDR3 DNA reads TGTGCCAGCAGCGTCGCGGCTAGTTTAGAGACCCAGTACTTC. It encodes CASSVAASLETQYF.

The rearrangement uses TRBV30 and TRBJ2-1, with D tentatively TRBD1 (5 bases). Germline CDR1 and CDR2: GTSNPN and SVGIG (reference sequence). V shed 7 bases and J shed 4 bases, with 11 bases lying between them. CDR3 length equals 12 residues. DNA of the CDR3: TGTGCCTTAGCCGACAGTTACAATGAGCAGTTCTTC. It is translated as CALADSYNEQFF.

This clone was counted between two and nine times. V usage is TRBV6-1 and J usage is TRBJ2-1; 9 positions agree with TRBD2. The CDR3 has 15 residues. With V trimmed by 1 base and J by 13 bases, 11 bases remained unmatched. Germline CDR1 and CDR2: MNHNS and SASEGT. Here the CDR3 DNA reads TGTGCCAGCAGTGAAGGAGGTTTAGCGGGAGCCCCCCAGTTCTTC. Residues: CASSEGGLAGAPQFF.

The J gene is TRBJ1-3, the V gene TRBV30, with D hard to call. V lost 2 bases, J lost 1 base, and 6 bases lay in between. In germline, CDR1 is GTSNPN, CDR2 SVGIG (reference sequence). CDR3 size: 13 residues. The CDR3 DNA reads TGTGCCTGGAGTTCCATTTCTGGAAACACCATATATTTT. As protein: CAWSSISGNTIYF.